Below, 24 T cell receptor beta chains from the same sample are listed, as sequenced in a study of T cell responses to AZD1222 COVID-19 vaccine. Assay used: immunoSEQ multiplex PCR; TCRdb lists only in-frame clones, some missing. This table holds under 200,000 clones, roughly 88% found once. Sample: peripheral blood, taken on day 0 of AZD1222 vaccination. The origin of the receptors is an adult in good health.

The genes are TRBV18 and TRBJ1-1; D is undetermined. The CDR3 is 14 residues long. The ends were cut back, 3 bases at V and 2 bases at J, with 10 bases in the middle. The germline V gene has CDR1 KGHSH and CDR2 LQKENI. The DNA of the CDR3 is TGTGCCAGCTCACCTTCCCCCGCCAACACTGAAGCTTTCTTT. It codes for CASSPSPANTEAFF.

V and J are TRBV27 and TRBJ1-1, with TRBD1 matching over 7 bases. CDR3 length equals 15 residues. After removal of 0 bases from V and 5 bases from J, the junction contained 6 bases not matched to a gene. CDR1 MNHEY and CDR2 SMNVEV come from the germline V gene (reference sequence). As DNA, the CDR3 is TGTGCCAGCAGTTTATCGGAAGACAGGGTAACTGAAGCTTTCTTT. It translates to CASSLSEDRVTEAFF.

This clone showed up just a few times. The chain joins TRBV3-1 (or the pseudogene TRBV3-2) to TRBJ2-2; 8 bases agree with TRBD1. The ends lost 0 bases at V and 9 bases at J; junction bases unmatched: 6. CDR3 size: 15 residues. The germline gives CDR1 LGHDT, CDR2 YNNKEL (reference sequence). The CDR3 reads CASSQDLDRVRELFF. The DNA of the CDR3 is TGTGCCAGCAGCCAAGATTTGGACAGGGTCAGGGAGCTGTTTTTT.

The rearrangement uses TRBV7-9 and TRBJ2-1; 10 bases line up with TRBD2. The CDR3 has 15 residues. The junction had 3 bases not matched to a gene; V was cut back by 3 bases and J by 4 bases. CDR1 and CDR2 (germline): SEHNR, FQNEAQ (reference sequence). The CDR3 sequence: CASSFGLAVYNEQFF. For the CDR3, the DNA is TGTGCCAGCAGCTTCGGACTAGCGGTGTACAATGAGCAGTTCTTC.

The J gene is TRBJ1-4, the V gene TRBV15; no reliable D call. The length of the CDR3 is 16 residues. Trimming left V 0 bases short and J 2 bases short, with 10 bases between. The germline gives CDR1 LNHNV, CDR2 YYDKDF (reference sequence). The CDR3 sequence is CATSRDRVKTNEKLFF. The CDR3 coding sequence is TGTGCCACCAGCAGAGATAGGGTTAAGACTAATGAAAAACTGTTTTTT.

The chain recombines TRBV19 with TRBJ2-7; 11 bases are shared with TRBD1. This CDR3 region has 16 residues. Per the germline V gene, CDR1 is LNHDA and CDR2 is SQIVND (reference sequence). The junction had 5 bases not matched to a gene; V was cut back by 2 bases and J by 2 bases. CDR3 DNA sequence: TGTGCCAGTAGTATAAGCCGGGGACAGGGGGCCTACGAGCAGTACTTC. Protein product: CASSISRGQGAYEQYF.

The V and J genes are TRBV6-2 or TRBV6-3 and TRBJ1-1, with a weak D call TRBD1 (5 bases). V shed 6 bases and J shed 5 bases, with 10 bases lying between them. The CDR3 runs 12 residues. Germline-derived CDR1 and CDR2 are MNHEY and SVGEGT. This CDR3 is CASSFWGTEAFF. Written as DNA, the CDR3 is TGTGCCAGCAGCTTTTGGGGGACTGAAGCTTTCTTT.

CDR3 in DNA: TGTGCCAGCAGCCAGGGACAGGGGGCAGAGACCCAGTACTTC. Amino acid sequence: CASSQGQGAETQYF. The genes are TRBV5-6 and TRBJ2-5, with 12 bases lining up with TRBD1. After removal of 4 bases from V and 4 bases from J, the junction contained 2 bases not matched to a gene. There are 14 residues in the CDR3. Germline-derived CDR1 and CDR2 are SGHDT and YYEEEE.

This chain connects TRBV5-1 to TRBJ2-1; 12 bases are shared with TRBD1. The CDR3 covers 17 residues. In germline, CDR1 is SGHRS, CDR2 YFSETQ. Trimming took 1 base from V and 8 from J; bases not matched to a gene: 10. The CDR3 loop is CASSLYAGTGGFYEQFF. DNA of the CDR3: TGCGCCAGCAGCTTGTATGCCGGGACAGGGGGCTTTTATGAGCAGTTCTTC. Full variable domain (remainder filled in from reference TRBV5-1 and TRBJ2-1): KAGVTQTPRYLIKTRGQQVTLSCSPISGHRSVSWYQQTPGQGLQFLFEYFSETQRNKGNFPGRFSGRQFSNSRSEMNVSTLELGDSALYLCASSLYAGTGGFYEQFFGPGTRLTVL.

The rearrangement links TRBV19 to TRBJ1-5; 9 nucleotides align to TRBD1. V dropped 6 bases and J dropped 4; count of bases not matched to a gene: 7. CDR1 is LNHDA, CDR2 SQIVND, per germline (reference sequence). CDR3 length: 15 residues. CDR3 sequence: CASSHRTGDNQPQHF. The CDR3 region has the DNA TGTGCCAGTAGCCATAGGACAGGGGATAATCAGCCCCAGCATTTT. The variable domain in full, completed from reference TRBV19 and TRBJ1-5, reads DGGITQSPKYLFRKEGQNVTLSCEQNLNHDAMYWYRQDPGQGLRLIYYSQIVNDFQKGDIAEGYSVSREKKESFPLTVTSAQKNPTAFYLCASSHRTGDNQPQHFGDGTRLSIL.

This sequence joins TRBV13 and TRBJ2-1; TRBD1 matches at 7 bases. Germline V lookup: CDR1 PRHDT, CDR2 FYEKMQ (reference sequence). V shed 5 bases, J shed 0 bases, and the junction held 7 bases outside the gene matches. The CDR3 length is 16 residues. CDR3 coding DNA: TGTGCCAGCAGCGGCCGACAGGGCCCCTCCTACAATGAGCAGTTCTTC. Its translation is CASSGRQGPSYNEQFF. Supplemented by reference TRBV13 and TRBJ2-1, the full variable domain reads AAGVIQSPRHLIKEKRETATLKCYPIPRHDTVYWYQQGPGQDPQFLISFYEKMQSDKGSIPDRFSAQQFSDYHSELNMSSLELGDSALYFCASSGRQGPSYNEQFFGPGTRLTVL.

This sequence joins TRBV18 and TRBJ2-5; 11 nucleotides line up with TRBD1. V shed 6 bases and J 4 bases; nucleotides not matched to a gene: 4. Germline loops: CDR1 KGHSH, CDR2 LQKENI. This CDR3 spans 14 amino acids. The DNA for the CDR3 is TGTGCCAGCTCGGCGGACAGGGGGCGAGAGACCCAGTACTTC. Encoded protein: CASSADRGRETQYF.

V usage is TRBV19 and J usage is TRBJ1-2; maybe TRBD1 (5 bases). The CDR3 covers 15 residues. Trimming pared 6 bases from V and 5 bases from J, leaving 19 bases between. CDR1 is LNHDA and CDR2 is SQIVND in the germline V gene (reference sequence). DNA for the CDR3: TGTGCCAGTAGCCCGGGGCAGGGTAAAGGGTATGGCTACACCTTC. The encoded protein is CASSPGQGKGYGYTF.

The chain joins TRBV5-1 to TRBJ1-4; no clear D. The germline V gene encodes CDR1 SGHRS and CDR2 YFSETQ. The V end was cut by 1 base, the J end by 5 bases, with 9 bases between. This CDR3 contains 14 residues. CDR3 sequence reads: CASSLIPANEKLFF. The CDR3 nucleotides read TGCGCCAGCAGCTTGATACCGGCGAATGAAAAACTGTTTTTT.

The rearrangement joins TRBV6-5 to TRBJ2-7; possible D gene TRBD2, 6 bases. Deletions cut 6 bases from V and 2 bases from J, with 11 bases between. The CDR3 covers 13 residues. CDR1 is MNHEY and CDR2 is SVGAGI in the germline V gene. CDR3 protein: CASRRDGPYEQYF. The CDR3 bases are TGTGCCAGCAGGCGGGACGGCCCCTACGAGCAGTACTTC.

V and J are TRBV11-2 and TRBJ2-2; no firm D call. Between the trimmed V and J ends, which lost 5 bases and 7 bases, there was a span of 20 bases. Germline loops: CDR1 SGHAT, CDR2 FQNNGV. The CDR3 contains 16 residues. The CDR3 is CASSHPRAGIVGELFF. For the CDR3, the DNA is TGTGCCAGCAGCCACCCCCGGGCAGGTATCGTCGGGGAGCTGTTTTTT.

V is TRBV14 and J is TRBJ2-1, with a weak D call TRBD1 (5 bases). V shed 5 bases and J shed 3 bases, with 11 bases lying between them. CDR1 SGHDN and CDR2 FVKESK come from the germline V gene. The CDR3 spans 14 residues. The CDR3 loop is CASSRQWNYNEQFF. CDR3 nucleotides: TGTGCCAGCAGCAGACAGTGGAACTACAATGAGCAGTTCTTC.

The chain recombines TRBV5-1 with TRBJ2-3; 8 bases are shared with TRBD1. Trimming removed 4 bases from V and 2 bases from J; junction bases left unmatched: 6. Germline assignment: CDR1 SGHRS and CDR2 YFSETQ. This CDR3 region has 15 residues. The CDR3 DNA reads TGCGCCAGCAGCCGCCAGGGGGCGGTCACAGATACGCAGTATTTT. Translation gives CASSRQGAVTDTQYF.

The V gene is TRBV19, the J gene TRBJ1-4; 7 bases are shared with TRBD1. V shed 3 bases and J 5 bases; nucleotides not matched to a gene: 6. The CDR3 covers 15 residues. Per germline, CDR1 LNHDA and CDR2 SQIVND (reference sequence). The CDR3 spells CASSIYRDRNEKLFF. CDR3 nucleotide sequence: TGTGCCAGTAGTATCTACCGGGACAGAAATGAAAAACTGTTTTTT.

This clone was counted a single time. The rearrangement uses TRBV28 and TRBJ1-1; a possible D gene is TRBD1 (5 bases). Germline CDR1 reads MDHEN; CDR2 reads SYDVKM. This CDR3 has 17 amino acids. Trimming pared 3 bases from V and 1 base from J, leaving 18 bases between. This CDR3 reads CASSLMGPTTENTEAFF. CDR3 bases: TGTGCCAGCAGTTTGATGGGACCTACGACAGAGAACACTGAAGCTTTCTTT.

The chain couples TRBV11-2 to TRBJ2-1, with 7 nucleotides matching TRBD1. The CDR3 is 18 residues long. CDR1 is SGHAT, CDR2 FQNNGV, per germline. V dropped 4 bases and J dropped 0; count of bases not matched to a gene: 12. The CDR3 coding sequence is TGTGCCAGCAGCTCGTACTTCGGACAGGCGAGCTCCTACAATGAGCAGTTCTTC. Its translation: CASSSYFGQASSYNEQFF.

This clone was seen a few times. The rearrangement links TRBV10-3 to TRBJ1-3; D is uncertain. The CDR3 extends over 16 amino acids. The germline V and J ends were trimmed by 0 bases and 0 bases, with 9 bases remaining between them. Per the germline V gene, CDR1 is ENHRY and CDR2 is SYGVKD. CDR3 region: CAISESMLRSGNTIYF. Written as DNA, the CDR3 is TGTGCCATCAGTGAGTCGATGTTGCGCTCTGGAAACACCATATATTTT.

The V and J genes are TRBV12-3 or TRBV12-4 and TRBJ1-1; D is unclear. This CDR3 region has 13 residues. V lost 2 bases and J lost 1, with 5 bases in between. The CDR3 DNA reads TGTGCCAGCAGTTTATGGGGGAACACTGAAGCTTTCTTT. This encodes CASSLWGNTEAFF.

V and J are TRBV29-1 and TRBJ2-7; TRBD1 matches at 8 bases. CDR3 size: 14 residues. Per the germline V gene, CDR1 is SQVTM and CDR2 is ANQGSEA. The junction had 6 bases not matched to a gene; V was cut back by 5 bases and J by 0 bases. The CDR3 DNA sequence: TGCAGCGTTTCCCGGGACAGGAGCTCCTACGAGCAGTACTTC. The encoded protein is CSVSRDRSSYEQYF.